This TCR beta chain was identified during a study of T cell responses to AZD1222 COVID-19 vaccine. Study context: It was second doses at about 4 or about 12 weeks that were pooled.

This clone came up once. After removal of 3 bases from V and 5 bases from J, the junction contained 11 bases not matched to a gene. Germline assignment: CDR1 SGDLS and CDR2 YYNGEE. The CDR3 consists of 16 residues. TCRdb keeps only in-frame clones here, not all; method: immunoSEQ multiplex PCR. Among more than 95,000 clones, around nine tenths were seen once, and the ten largest hold around 6.1%. The sequence derives from an adult in good health. This sequence joins TRBV9 and TRBJ1-2, with 9 positions matching TRBD1. The material was peripheral blood, obtained on day 0 of AZD1222 vaccination. The CDR3: CASSGEGQGRWYGYTF. CDR3 DNA sequence: TGTGCCAGCAGCGGCGAGGGACAGGGAAGGTGGTATGGCTACACCTTC. The whole variable domain, filled in from reference TRBV9 and TRBJ1-2, reads DSGVTQTPKHLITATGQRVTLRCSPRSGDLSVYWYQQSLDQGLQFLIQYYNGEERAKGNILERFSAQQFPDLHSELNLSSLELGDSALYFCASSGEGQGRWYGYTFGSGTRLTVV.